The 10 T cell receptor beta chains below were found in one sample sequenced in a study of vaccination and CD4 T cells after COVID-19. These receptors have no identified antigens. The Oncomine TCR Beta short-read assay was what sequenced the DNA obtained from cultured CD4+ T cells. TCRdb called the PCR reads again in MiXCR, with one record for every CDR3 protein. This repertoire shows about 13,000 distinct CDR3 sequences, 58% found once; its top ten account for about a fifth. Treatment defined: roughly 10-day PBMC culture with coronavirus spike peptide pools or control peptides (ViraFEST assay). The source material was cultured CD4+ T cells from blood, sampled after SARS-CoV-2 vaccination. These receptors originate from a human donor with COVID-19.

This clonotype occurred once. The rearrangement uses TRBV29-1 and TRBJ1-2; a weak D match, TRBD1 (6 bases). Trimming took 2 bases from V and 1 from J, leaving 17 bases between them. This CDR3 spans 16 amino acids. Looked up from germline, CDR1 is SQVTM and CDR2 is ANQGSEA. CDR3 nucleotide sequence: TGCAGCGTTGAATTAGTTTGGGGGGACATTAACTATGGCTACACCTTC. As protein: CSVELVWGDINYGYTF.

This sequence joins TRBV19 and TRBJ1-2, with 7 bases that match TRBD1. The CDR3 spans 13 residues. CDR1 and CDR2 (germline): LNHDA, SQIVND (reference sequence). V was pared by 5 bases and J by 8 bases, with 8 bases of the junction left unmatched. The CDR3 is CASSFPDREGYTF. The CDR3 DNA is TGTGCCAGTAGTTTCCCCGACAGGGAAGGCTACACCTTC.

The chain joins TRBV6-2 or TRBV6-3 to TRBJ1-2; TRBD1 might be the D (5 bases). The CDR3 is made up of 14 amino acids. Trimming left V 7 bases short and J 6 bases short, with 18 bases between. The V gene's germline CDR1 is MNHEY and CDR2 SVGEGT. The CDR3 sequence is CASIEAGTANGYTF. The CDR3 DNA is TGTGCCAGCATCGAGGCCGGGACTGCAAATGGCTACACCTTC.

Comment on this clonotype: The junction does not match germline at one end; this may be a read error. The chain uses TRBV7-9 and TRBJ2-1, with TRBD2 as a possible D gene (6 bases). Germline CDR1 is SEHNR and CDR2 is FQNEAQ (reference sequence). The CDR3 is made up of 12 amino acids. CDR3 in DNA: TGTGCCAGCACCGGGCGGGACCCCGAGGAGTACTTC. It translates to CASTGRDPEEYF.

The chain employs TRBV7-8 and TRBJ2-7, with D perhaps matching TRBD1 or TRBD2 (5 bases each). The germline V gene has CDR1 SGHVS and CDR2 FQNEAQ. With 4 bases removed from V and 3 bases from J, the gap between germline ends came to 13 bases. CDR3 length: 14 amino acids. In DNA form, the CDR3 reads TGTGCCAGCAGCTACGGGACGGGAATCTACGAGCAGTACTTC. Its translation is CASSYGTGIYEQYF.

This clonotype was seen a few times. The CDR3 coding sequence is TGTGCCAGCAGCCCCGGCGTCCAGGCCAAGGGGCCGGAGACCCAGTACTTC. Translating gives CASSPGVQAKGPETQYF. J is TRBJ2-5 and V is TRBV7-8; possibly TRBD1 for D (5 bases). The CDR3 length is 17 residues. Trimming shortened V by 5 bases and J by 5 bases, and 24 bases separated the two germline ends. Germline values: CDR1 SGHVS, CDR2 FQNEAQ.

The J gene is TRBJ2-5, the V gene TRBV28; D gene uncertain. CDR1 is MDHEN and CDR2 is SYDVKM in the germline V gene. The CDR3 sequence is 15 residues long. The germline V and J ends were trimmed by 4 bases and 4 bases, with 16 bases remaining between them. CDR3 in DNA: TGTGCCAGCAGTTCACCCGGCCAGGTGGGAGAGACCCAGTACTTC. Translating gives CASSSPGQVGETQYF.

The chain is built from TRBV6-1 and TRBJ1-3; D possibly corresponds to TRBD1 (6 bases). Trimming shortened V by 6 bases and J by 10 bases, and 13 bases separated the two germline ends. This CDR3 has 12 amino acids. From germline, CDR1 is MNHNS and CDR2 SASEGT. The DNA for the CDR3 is TGTGCCAGCAGAAACCGACAGGCGACCATATATTTT. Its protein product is CASRNRQATIYF.

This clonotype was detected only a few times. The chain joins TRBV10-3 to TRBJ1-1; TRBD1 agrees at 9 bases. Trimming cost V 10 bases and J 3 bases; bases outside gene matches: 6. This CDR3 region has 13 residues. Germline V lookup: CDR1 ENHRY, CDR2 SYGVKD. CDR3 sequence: CATLGQGDTEAFF. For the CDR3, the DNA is TGTGCCACCCTGGGACAGGGAGACACTGAAGCTTTCTTT.

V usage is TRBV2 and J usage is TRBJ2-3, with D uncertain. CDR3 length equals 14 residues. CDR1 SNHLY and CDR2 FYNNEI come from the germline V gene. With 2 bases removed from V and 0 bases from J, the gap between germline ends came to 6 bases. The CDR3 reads CASSESWSTDTQYF. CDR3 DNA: TGTGCCAGCAGTGAATCGTGGAGCACAGATACGCAGTATTTT.